This TCR beta chain came from a study of blood T cell repertoires in COVID-19. Study-wide background: Samples of COVID-19 (acute and convalescent) were obtained from the United States, Italy and Spain. PBMCs, B-cell-depleted T cells, or T cells were the source of the cDNA or gDNA that made up the material.

The CDR3 is made up of 14 amino acids. CDR1 and CDR2 from the germline V gene are GTSNPN and SVGIG (reference sequence). V shed 0 bases and J shed 9 bases, with 15 bases lying between them. Under the authors' procedure: Amplification from reference gene primers served as the basis for estimated nucleated cell counts. Sequencing used immunoSEQ multiplex PCR; TCRdb keeps in-frame clones, though not all of them. V and J calls and clone size are given by that table; D and trimming were obtained from the DNA. Of around 230,000 clones listed, more than 65% were seen once; the top ten hold 2% to 2.5%. The specimen was peripheral blood. The sequence was collected from a man in his forties who had recovered from COVID-19. The rearrangement uses TRBV30 and TRBJ1-3; possibly TRBD1 for D (6 bases). For the CDR3, the DNA is TGTGCCTGGAGTGTAGGGGCAGGGGCTGGCACCATATATTTT. It translates to CAWSVGAGAGTIYF. Full variable domain (rest looked up from reference TRBV30 and TRBJ1-3): SQTIHQWPATLVQPVGSPLSLECTVEGTSNPNLYWYRQAAGRGLQLLFYSVGIGQISSEVPQNLSASRPQDRQFILSSKKLLLSDSGFYLCAWSVGAGAGTIYFGEGSWLTVV.